These 18 T cell receptor beta chains came from one sample sequenced in a study of CD8 T cells in Susac syndrome. Reverse transcription of about 0.45 to 1 ug RNA used random hexamers. MiXCR was run by TCRdb on the immunoSEQ multiplex PCR reads, yielding one entry per CDR3 protein. The table has under 200,000 distinct CDR3 sequences, roughly 92% seen once. Sequenced material: CD4+ T cells from PBMCs. The receptor set was obtained from a human donor in good health.

This clonotype was observed once. The V call is TRBV12-3 or TRBV12-4, the J call TRBJ2-5; D assignment may be TRBD1 or TRBD2 (6 bases each). The V end was cut by 2 bases, the J end by 3 bases, with 13 bases between. This CDR3 is built from 15 residues. CDR3 nucleotides: TGTGCCAGCAGTTTAATCAGGGGAGGTGAAGAGACCCAGTACTTC. It encodes CASSLIRGGEETQYF.

This chain links TRBV6-6 with TRBJ1-2, with a weak D call TRBD1 (6 bases). This CDR3 is 15 amino acids long. Germline-derived CDR1 and CDR2 are MNHNY and SVGAGI (reference sequence). The V end was cut by 5 bases, the J end by 6 bases, with 19 bases between. The chain's CDR3 is CASSPSGQGRNGYTF. The CDR3 DNA is TGTGCCAGCAGTCCCTCTGGGCAGGGGAGAAATGGCTACACCTTC.

V usage is TRBV29-1 and J usage is TRBJ2-3; TRBD2 agrees at 7 bases. This CDR3 has 16 amino acids. J lost 3 bases, V lost 4 bases, and 13 bases had no gene match. The germline CDR1 and CDR2 sequences are SQVTM and ANQGSEA. CDR3 in DNA: TGCAGCGTTGCGGGACTATGGAGCGGGATGACAGATACGCAGTATTTT. As protein: CSVAGLWSGMTDTQYF.

This chain joins TRBV2 and TRBJ2-3; 7 bases fit TRBD1. The ends lost 8 bases at V and 3 bases at J; junction bases unmatched: 8. Germline lookup yields CDR1 SNHLY and CDR2 FYNNEI. This CDR3 is built from 14 residues. This CDR3 reads CASRATGPTDTQYF. CDR3 bases: TGTGCCAGCCGTGCGACAGGGCCGACAGATACGCAGTATTTT.

This clonotype has just a few counts. V and J are TRBV7-8 and TRBJ2-7; no firm D call. The CDR3 totals 11 residues. From germline, CDR1 is SGHVS and CDR2 FQNEAQ. V dropped 1 base and J dropped 6 bases, with 4 bases sitting between them. CDR3: CASSLGLEQYV. As DNA, the CDR3 is TGTGCCAGCAGCTTAGGGCTCGAGCAGTACGTC.

V gene TRBV7-3 combines with J gene TRBJ1-6; no clear D. This CDR3 comprises 14 residues. Germline values: CDR1 SGHTA, CDR2 FQGTGA. V was shortened by 4 bases and J by 9 bases, with 13 bases between the two germline ends. The CDR3 DNA reads as TGTGCCAGCAGCTCGTTAATAATGACTTCACCCCTCCACTTT. This gives the protein CASSSLIMTSPLHF.

The V and J genes are TRBV7-2 and TRBJ1-1; D is undetermined. Trimming removed 5 bases from V and 8 bases from J, with 21 bases in between. Germline CDR1 is SGHTA and CDR2 is FQGNSA. The CDR3 extends over 15 amino acids. The CDR3 protein is CASSPALSKGSEAFF. CDR3 in DNA: TGTGCCAGCAGCCCCGCGCTCTCCAAGGGCTCCGAAGCTTTCTTT.

This clonotype was seen only a few times. The genes are TRBV7-2 and TRBJ1-2, with a possible D match to TRBD1 (6 bases). The germline V and J ends were trimmed by 5 bases and 5 bases, with 18 bases remaining between them. Germline CDR1 SGHTA, CDR2 FQGNSA. The CDR3 covers 15 residues. CDR3 nucleotide sequence: TGTGCCAGCAGCAGCACAGGGATTGGAGTGTATGGCTACACCTTC. Translating gives CASSSTGIGVYGYTF.

The J gene is TRBJ2-1, the V gene TRBV3-1; 7 bases agree with TRBD2. J lost 4 bases, V lost 3 bases, and 6 bases had no gene match. Germline assignment: CDR1 LGHDT and CDR2 YNNKEL (reference sequence). The CDR3 contains 15 residues. CDR3 protein: CASSQKWGGYNEQFF. The CDR3 DNA is TGTGCCAGCAGCCAGAAGTGGGGGGGGTACAATGAGCAGTTCTTC.

This chain connects TRBV7-2 to TRBJ2-2; no definite D call. Trimming removed 5 bases at V and 4 bases at J, with 11 bases between. The CDR3 loop spans 14 amino acids. Germline loops: CDR1 SGHTA, CDR2 FQGNSA. The CDR3 loop reads CASSEDGFTGELFF. In nucleotides, the CDR3 is TGTGCCAGCAGCGAAGACGGGTTCACCGGGGAGCTGTTTTTT.

The chain is built from TRBV5-1 and TRBJ1-5; D uncertain. Per germline, CDR1 SGHRS and CDR2 YFSETQ. The CDR3 covers 15 residues. With 0 bases removed from V and 3 bases from J, the gap between germline ends came to 10 bases. The CDR3 DNA reads as TGCGCCAGCAGCTTGGACGGGCTCGACAATCAGCCCCAGCATTTT. Translating gives CASSLDGLDNQPQHF.

The chain couples TRBV7-9 to TRBJ2-3, with TRBD2 identical over 8 bases. Germline CDR1 SEHNR, CDR2 FQNEAQ (reference sequence). The CDR3 sequence is 13 residues long. Trimming removed 9 bases from V and 5 bases from J; junction bases left unmatched: 7. CDR3 residues: CASGRGAQDTQYF. DNA of the CDR3: TGTGCCAGTGGGCGGGGGGCCCAAGATACGCAGTATTTT.

The chain links TRBV6-2 or TRBV6-3 to TRBJ2-6; D is perhaps TRBD2 (5 bases). The CDR3 covers 16 residues. Germline CDR1 and CDR2: MNHEY and SVGEGT. V lost 5 bases, J lost 6 bases, and 17 bases lay in between. CDR3 bases: TGTGCCAGCAGTCCCGAGGGAAAGTCGCTGGCCAACGTCCTGACTTTC. It encodes CASSPEGKSLANVLTF.

The chain joins TRBV6-2 or TRBV6-3 to TRBJ2-1, with 11 nucleotides matching TRBD2. CDR1 MNHEY and CDR2 SVGEGT come from the germline V gene. V gave up 2 bases and J gave up 7 bases; unmatched junction bases: 10. The CDR3 has 17 residues. CDR3 sequence: CASSYEILAGGGNEQFF. DNA for the CDR3: TGTGCCAGCAGTTACGAGATCCTAGCGGGGGGAGGTAATGAGCAGTTCTTC.

This sequence joins TRBV28 and TRBJ2-2, with unresolved D. This CDR3 comprises 12 residues. V lost 5 bases and J lost 7, with 8 bases in between. Per germline, CDR1 MDHEN and CDR2 SYDVKM. This chain's CDR3 is CASSGRFGELFF. The CDR3 nucleotides read TGTGCCAGCAGTGGACGATTCGGGGAGCTGTTTTTT.

The chain links TRBV12-3 or TRBV12-4 to TRBJ1-2, with a tentative D call TRBD1 (5 bases). V dropped 3 bases and J dropped 5 bases, with 13 bases sitting between them. The CDR3 loop spans 14 amino acids. This chain's CDR3 is CASSLRRGEYGYTF. In DNA form, the CDR3 reads TGTGCCAGCAGTTTGAGGAGGGGCGAATATGGCTACACCTTC.

This chain uses TRBV9 with TRBJ2-2, with a tentative D call TRBD1 (5 bases). Looked up from germline, CDR1 is SGDLS and CDR2 is YYNGEE. V was cut by 0 bases and J by 5 bases, with 5 bases left in between. The CDR3 has 13 residues. CDR3 in amino acids: CASSVAGTGELFF. CDR3 bases: TGTGCCAGCAGCGTAGCAGGGACCGGGGAGCTGTTTTTT.

This clonotype was picked up one time. DNA of the CDR3: TGTGCCAGCAGCCAGGGGACTAGCGGTCCAACCGGGGAGCTGTTTTTT. It codes for CASSQGTSGPTGELFF. The genes are TRBV9 and TRBJ2-2; 11 nucleotides line up with TRBD2. Germline assignment: CDR1 SGDLS and CDR2 YYNGEE. The V and J ends lost 4 bases and 5 bases, in that order; junction bases with no gene match: 7. The CDR3 is 16 amino acids.